This passage covers 14 T cell receptor beta chains from one sample sequenced in a study of Graves' ophthalmopathy and Graves' hyperthyroidism. Transcripts of RNA were the source for amplifying TCR beta CDR3 regions. HTBI-primed RT-PCR formed the first round, and a multiplex PCR formed the second. Via MiXCR, TCRdb re-called the multiplex PCR reads, giving one row per CDR3 protein. The table lists some 150,000 distinct CDR3 sequences, 39% of them singletons, with roughly 9% in the top ten. Sequences were obtained from peripheral blood. These receptors were collected from a man aged 30 to 39 with Graves' ophthalmopathy.

Concerning this clonotype itself: A junction boundary mismatches the germline segment, possibly from a read error. The chain carries TRBV12-3 or TRBV12-4 and TRBJ2-7, with D tentatively TRBD2 (7 bases). The CDR3 consists of 14 residues. The CDR3 DNA reads TGTGCCAGCGGCGATCCGGGGGGCTCCAACGAGCAGTACTTC. Protein product: CASGDPGGSNEQYF.

This clonotype was observed a handful of times. The chain is built from TRBV20-1 and TRBJ1-5, with D maybe TRBD1 (6 bases). Germline values: CDR1 DFQATT, CDR2 SNEGSKA (reference sequence). The CDR3 contains 14 residues. The germline V and J ends were trimmed by 5 bases and 7 bases, with 18 bases remaining between them. CDR3 region: CSASNPKGGQPQHF. The CDR3 DNA is TGCAGTGCTTCTAATCCGAAAGGGGGACAGCCCCAGCATTTT.

This clonotype was seen repeatedly, ten times or more. The chain recombines TRBV6-5 with TRBJ1-1; 8 bases match TRBD1. V gave up 5 bases and J gave up 11 bases; unmatched junction bases: 16. From germline, CDR1 is MNHEY and CDR2 SVGAGI. The CDR3 runs 15 residues. The CDR3 reads CASSNRDRSFILAFF. The DNA of the CDR3 is TGTGCCAGCAGTAACCGGGACAGGAGTTTTATTTTGGCTTTCTTT.

This clonotype was seen ten or more times. This chain joins TRBV6-1 and TRBJ1-2; the D is unclear. This CDR3 contains 13 residues. The germline gives CDR1 MNHNS, CDR2 SASEGT. The V end was cut by 4 bases, the J end by 0 bases, with 6 bases between. The CDR3 bases are TGTGCCAGCAGTGCGGACGCTAACTATGGCTACACCTTC. Its translation is CASSADANYGYTF.

The chain couples TRBV27 to TRBJ1-3; tentative D call: TRBD1 (5 bases). CDR1 is MNHEY, CDR2 SMNVEV, per germline (reference sequence). Trimming removed 10 bases at V and 2 bases at J, with 9 bases between. This CDR3 comprises 12 residues. The CDR3 sequence: CATWDAGNTIYF. The DNA of the CDR3 is TGTGCCACCTGGGACGCTGGAAACACCATATATTTT.

This clonotype was detected ten times or more. V and J are TRBV3-1 and TRBJ2-2, with 7 bases aligning to TRBD2. Losses at the gene ends were 1 base for V and 4 bases for J; bases not matched to a gene: 15. This CDR3 is built from 19 residues. Germline V lookup: CDR1 LGHDT, CDR2 YNNKEL (reference sequence). CDR3 sequence (DNA): TGTGCCAGCAGCCAAGGCCGAACTGGAGGGAGGGGACGCACCGGGGAGCTGTTTTTT. Translation: CASSQGRTGGRGRTGELFF.

This clonotype was observed many times. The V and J genes are TRBV7-9 and TRBJ2-7; 9 bases map to TRBD1. J lost 2 bases, V lost 7 bases, and 9 bases had no gene match. Germline lookup yields CDR1 SEHNR and CDR2 FQNEAQ (reference sequence). The CDR3 sequence is 15 residues long. The CDR3 spells CASTSTGGPPYEQYF. The CDR3 DNA reads as TGTGCCAGCACGAGCACAGGGGGCCCGCCCTACGAGCAGTACTTC.

J is TRBJ2-5 and V is TRBV28, with D possibly being TRBD1 (6 bases). The CDR3 sequence is 16 residues long. Between the trimmed V and J ends, which lost 6 bases and 5 bases, there was a span of 22 bases. Germline CDR1 and CDR2: MDHEN and SYDVKM. This CDR3 reads CASSRPSWGRGETQYF. CDR3 coding DNA: TGTGCCAGCAGCCGCCCCAGTTGGGGGCGCGGGGAGACCCAGTACTTC.

The chain combines TRBV30 with TRBJ2-7; 11 positions agree with TRBD2. The CDR3 is 14 residues long. V shed 1 base, J shed 7 bases, and the junction held 6 bases outside the gene matches. The germline gives CDR1 GTSNPN, CDR2 SVGIG (reference sequence). The CDR3 nucleotides read TGTGCCTGGAGTGCGTCTAGCGGGAGGTCTGAGCAGTACTTC. As protein: CAWSASSGRSEQYF.

This clonotype was seen many times. The DNA for the CDR3 is TGTGCCAGCAGCTTAAGTATGGCAAACCGGGAGACCCAGTACTTC. It is translated as CASSLSMANRETQYF. This chain joins TRBV7-3 and TRBJ2-5; D not resolved. In germline, CDR1 is SGHTA, CDR2 FQGTGA. V lost 1 base to trimming and J lost 5 bases, with 14 bases between them. The CDR3 consists of 15 residues.

This clonotype was seen many times. The V and J genes are TRBV7-8 and TRBJ1-3, with a tentative D call TRBD1 (5 bases). The V end lost 3 bases, the J end lost 2 bases, and 11 bases lay between the germline ends. The CDR3 runs 15 residues. Looked up from germline, CDR1 is SGHVS and CDR2 is FQNEAQ. The CDR3 sequence is CASSLSGLTGNTIYF. The CDR3 region has the DNA TGTGCCAGCAGCTTGTCAGGGCTGACTGGAAACACCATATATTTT.

The chain joins TRBV6-1 to TRBJ1-3, with D maybe TRBD1 (5 bases). The CDR3 extends over 14 amino acids. CDR1 is MNHNS, CDR2 SASEGT, per germline. Trimming left V 6 bases short and J 0 bases short, with 9 bases between. The CDR3 sequence: CASRNRISGNTIYF. In nucleotides, the CDR3 is TGTGCCAGCAGGAACAGGATCTCTGGAAACACCATATATTTT.

This clonotype was observed many times. The chain links TRBV11-1 to TRBJ1-2; possible D gene TRBD1, 5 bases. This CDR3 is 16 amino acids long. The germline V gene has CDR1 SGHAT and CDR2 FQDESV (reference sequence). V was cut by 5 bases and J by 4 bases, with 20 bases left in between. As DNA, the CDR3 is TGTGCCAGCAGCCCAAATAGGGACCGGGCGACCTATGGCTACACCTTC. This encodes CASSPNRDRATYGYTF.

This clonotype appeared many times. J is TRBJ2-5 and V is TRBV27; 7 bases are shared with TRBD1. The CDR3 covers 15 residues. The germline V gene encodes CDR1 MNHEY and CDR2 SMNVEV (reference sequence). With 4 bases clipped from V and 5 bases from J, the junction kept 10 bases outside the gene matches. This CDR3 reads CASSSLDRVEETQYF. CDR3 sequence (DNA): TGTGCCAGCAGTTCCCTCGACAGGGTAGAGGAGACCCAGTACTTC.